This TCR beta chain is drawn from a study of cytomegalovirus exposure and HLA in healthy donors. Turning to this clone: Its antigen remains unknown.

Study-level points and caveats: Later analysis identified several of the most significant clusters that appeared linked to common viral pathogens. In an earlier analysis, about 90% or about 30%: the productive usage of most TCR beta V segments.

It was with 60 Vbeta and 13 Jbeta primers that the PCR ran. Sequencing was performed with immunoSEQ multiplex PCR; in TCRdb, only in-frame clones are kept and a portion is missing. The sample carries about 160,000 clones, over 80% recorded once. The receptor comes from a boy between 2 and 10 years old in good health and CMV-seronegative. Sequencing was done on a sample of PBMCs.

The DNA for the CDR3 is TGCGCCAGCAGCTCGGGAAGCGGCTCCTACAATGAGCAGTTCTTC. Protein sequence: CASSSGSGSYNEQFF. The J gene is TRBJ2-1, the V gene TRBV5-1; the D gene is possibly TRBD2 (5 bases). Germline-derived CDR1 and CDR2 are SGHRS and YFSETQ. CDR3 length: 15 amino acids. V was shortened by 3 bases and J by 0 bases, with 10 bases between the two germline ends.